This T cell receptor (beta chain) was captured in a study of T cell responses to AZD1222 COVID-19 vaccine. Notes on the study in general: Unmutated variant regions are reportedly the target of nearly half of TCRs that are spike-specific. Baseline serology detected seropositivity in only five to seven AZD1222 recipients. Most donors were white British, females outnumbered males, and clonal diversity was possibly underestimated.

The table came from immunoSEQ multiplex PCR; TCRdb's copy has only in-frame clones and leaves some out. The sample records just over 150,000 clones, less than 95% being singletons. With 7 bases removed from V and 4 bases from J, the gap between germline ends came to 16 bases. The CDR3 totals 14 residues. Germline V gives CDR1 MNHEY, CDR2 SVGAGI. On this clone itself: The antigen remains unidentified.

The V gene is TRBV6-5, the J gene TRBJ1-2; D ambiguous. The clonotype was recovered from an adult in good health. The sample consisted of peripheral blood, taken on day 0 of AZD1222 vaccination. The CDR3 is CASTRSGRVYGYTF. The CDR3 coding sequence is TGTGCCAGCACCCGAAGTGGCAGAGTCTATGGCTACACCTTC.